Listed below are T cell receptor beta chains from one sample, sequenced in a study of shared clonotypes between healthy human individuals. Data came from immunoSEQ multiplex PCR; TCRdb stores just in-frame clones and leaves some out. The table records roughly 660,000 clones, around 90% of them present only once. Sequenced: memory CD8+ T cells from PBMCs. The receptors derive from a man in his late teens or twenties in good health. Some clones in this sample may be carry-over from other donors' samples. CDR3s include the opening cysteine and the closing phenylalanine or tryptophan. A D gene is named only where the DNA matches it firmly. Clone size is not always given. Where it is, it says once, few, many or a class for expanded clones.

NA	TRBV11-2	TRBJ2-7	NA	TGTGCCAGCAGCTTCGGGATCCCCTACGAGCAGTACTTC	CASSFGIPYEQYF
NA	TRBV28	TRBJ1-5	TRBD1	TGTGCCAGCAGTGACAGGGACGGTCAGCCCCAGCATTTT	CASSDRDGQPQHF
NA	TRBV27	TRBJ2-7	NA	TGTGCCAGCACCAGACTAGGGTCTCCCTACGAGCAGTACTTC	CASTRLGSPYEQYF
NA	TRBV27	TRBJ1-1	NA	TGTGCCAGCAGTTTATCACAGGTGAGGGGCACTGAAGCTTTCTTT	CASSLSQVRGTEAFF
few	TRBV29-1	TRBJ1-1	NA	TGCAGCGGGCGGGACTCCCTTAGGACTTTCTTT	CSGRDSLRTFF
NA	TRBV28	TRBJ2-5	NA	TGTGCCAGCAGTGGGGCGACGGGATGGGAGACCCAGTACTTC	CASSGATGWETQYF
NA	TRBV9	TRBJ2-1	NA	TGTGCCAGCAGCCTGGACAGTTCCTCCTACAATGAGCAGTTCTTC	CASSLDSSSYNEQFF
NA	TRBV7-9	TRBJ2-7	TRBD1	TGTGCCAGCAGCCAACAACCGGGACAGGGGTTTTACGAGCAGTACTTC	CASSQQPGQGFYEQYF
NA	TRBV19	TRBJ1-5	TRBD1	TGTGCCAGTAGTATAGAACTTGGACAGGGGTGGCAGCCCCAGCATTTT	CASSIELGQGWQPQHF
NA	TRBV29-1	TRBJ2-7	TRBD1	TGCAGCGTTGAAGGGGTAGGACAGGGGGGCGACCTGGGCCTCTACGAGCAGTACTTC	CSVEGVGQGGDLGLYEQYF
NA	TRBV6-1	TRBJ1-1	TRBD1	TGTGCCAGCAGTGATGACAGGGTCGGTGAAGCTTTCTTT	CASSDDRVGEAFF
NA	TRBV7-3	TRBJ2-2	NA	TGTGCCAGCAGCTTCAACACCGGGGAGCTGTTTTTT	CASSFNTGELFF
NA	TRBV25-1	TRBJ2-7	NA	TGTGCCAGCAGTGAAGGGGGGGCTGTGTACGAGCAGTACTTC	CASSEGGAVYEQYF
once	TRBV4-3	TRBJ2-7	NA	TGCGCCAGCAGCCAAGGTTGGAATCCAGCAGGGCTAACCTACGAGCAGTACTTC	CASSQGWNPAGLTYEQYF
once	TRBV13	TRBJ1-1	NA	TGTGCCAGCAGCTTAGGCCGGGGGACCACTGAAGCTTTCTTT	CASSLGRGTTEAFF
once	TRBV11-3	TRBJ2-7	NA	TGTGCCAGCAGCTTGGGACATGGGGACGAGCAGTACTTC	CASSLGHGDEQYF
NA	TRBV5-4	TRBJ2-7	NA	TGTGCCAGCAGCCTGCGTGAAGGGGGTATCAACGAGCAGTACTTC	CASSLREGGINEQYF
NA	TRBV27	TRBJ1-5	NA	TGTGCCAGCAGTCTCCGGGGGGTTAGTGTCAATCAGCCCCAGCATTTT	CASSLRGVSVNQPQHF
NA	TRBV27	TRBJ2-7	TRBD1	TGTGCCAGCAGTTTATCACGGACAGGGGCGTTAGAGCAGTACTTC	CASSLSRTGALEQYF
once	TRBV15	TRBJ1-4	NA	TGTGCCACCAGCAGAGCCCGGTATGAAAAACTGTTTTTT	CATSRARYEKLFF
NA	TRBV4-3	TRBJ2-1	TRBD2	TGCGCCAGCAGCCAAGATAAGGCTAGCGGGTACAATGAGCAGTTCTTC	CASSQDKASGYNEQFF
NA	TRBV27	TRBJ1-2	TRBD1	TGTGCCAGCAGTACCGGGACAGTTTGGGGCTACACCTTC	CASSTGTVWGYTF
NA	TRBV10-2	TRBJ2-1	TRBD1	TGCGCCAGCAGTGAGGGGACAGATCACAATGAGCAGTTCTTC	CASSEGTDHNEQFF
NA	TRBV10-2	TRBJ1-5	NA	TGCGCCAGCAGTGAGTCCTACCCAGGTTATAGCAATCAGCCCCAGCATTTT	CASSESYPGYSNQPQHF